The clone carrying this TCR beta chain occurred many times. Antigen unknown. The data stem from a study of T cells after yellow fever vaccination. Study observations and caveats: Though it reached lower strength, the secondary response hit its peak faster, day 5 versus 15.

The CDR3 length is 15 residues. Trimming took 5 bases from V and 7 from J, leaving 16 bases between them. The germline CDR1 and CDR2 sequences are SGDLS and YYNGEE. TCRdb fed the 5' RACE reads into MiXCR, producing one record per CDR3 protein. The profile covers some 240,000 distinct CDR3 sequences, with over 3% appearing a single time and around 20% taken by the ten largest. The chain links TRBV9 to TRBJ1-6; a possible D gene is TRBD1 (5 bases). The sequenced sample was PBMCs, obtained 15 days after the yellow fever booster vaccination. This TCR was sampled from a man aged 18 to 35 who received the YFV17D yellow fever vaccine. The CDR3 region is CASSFTGGPNSPLHF. As DNA, the CDR3 is TGTGCCAGCAGTTTTACCGGGGGACCCAATTCACCCCTCCACTTT.